The TCR beta chain under discussion was sequenced for a study of cytomegalovirus exposure and HLA in healthy donors (dated by TCRdb to 2015 to 2018). As for the study more broadly: An earlier analysis of approximately 590 of the donors reported 276 Gb of sequence data and some 100 million unique TCR beta sequences from about 180 million T cells. Typing coverage varied by locus: roughly 620-640 donors for A, B, C, DRB1 and DQB1; roughly 500 for DQA1; around 610 for DPA1; around 490 for DPB1. Donor age, sex, ethnicity and CMV serostatus were compiled together with the repertoire data. To predict cytomegalovirus infection status, the study brought together high-throughput TCR immunosequencing, statistical association of individual TCRs with disease status, and machine learning. A later analysis re-examined previously published TCR beta repertoires from about 670 donors and added high-resolution HLA genotyping to investigate patterns of TCR occurrence. The study used immunosequencing to profile the T cell repertoires of under 700 subjects and linked those repertoires to cytomegalovirus serostatus. Along with the approximately 700-subject first cohort, a separate validation cohort of 120 different subjects was used. The study aimed to test whether signatures of past pathogen exposure could be identified by cataloging public T cell receptors. A later genetic analysis took genome-wide SNP genotypes for 398 of the 666 donors and used that subset as a discovery cohort. HLA typing covered class I and class II loci at four-digit resolution. Rather than drawing on any new phenotypic data, the later analysis identified candidate immune exposures from TCR beta sequences and the way those sequences occurred across donors. Roughly 5 DR-DQ haplotypes were handled as single units for association and clustering because linkage in the cohort was strong. Roughly 310 gigabases of sequencing data and 80 million or so unique TCR sequences were included in an early release covering around 600 HLA-typed donors. Every discovery cohort repertoire had been produced on one sequencing platform. On average, roughly 250,000 unique TCR beta nucleotide sequences were sequenced per donor among 300 to 500 genotyped donors of the cohort, with roughly 19% of those sequences being non-productive. The genetic ancestry cluster associated with self-reported Caucasian donors included approximately 85% of the 398 genotyped donors. An earlier analysis of some 500 of the donors used high-throughput TCR beta sequencing to judge whether each TCR beta V gene segment behaved as functional or pseudogenic. The paper as a whole reports these results and caveats: In a later analysis, around 15,000 TCR beta sequences were associated with specific HLA alleles at a false discovery rate of 0.05. The presence/absence analyses assumed that sequencing depth was roughly uniform across donors, and that assumption may not be true. The only immune exposure information available for the cohort was CMV serostatus. Because counts were too low, roughly 17 rarely observed V segments, including chromosome 9 orphons, were left out of the earlier analysis of roughly 600 of the donors. Compared with the 666-donor mean, donors in an Asian-associated ancestry cluster had fewer N-insertions in productive TCRs, according to a later genetic analysis. Linkage disequilibrium might explain the correlated functional status among segregating V segments, but an unknown experimental factor could not be ruled out. Across donors, most TCR sequences were observed very rarely, whereas some public TCRs were present in many individuals. A further reported finding was that TCR beta sequences accurately predicted the HLA-A and HLA-B alleles for most subjects in the first cohort. Several of the top co-occurrence clusters appeared to be linked to parvovirus B19, influenza, CMV and Epstein-Barr virus, according to a later analysis. Because HLA typing was missing for some donors at each locus, association tests included only the typed subset. A later analysis found that most CMV-associated TCR beta chains appeared HLA-restricted, with HLA associations seemingly driven largely by CMV exposure. The authors suggested that the approach could potentially be extended to other disease states and immunological phenotypes. This cohort had only TCR beta chains sequenced, and the lack of alpha or paired-chain data limited which features could be detected. In an earlier analysis of 587 of the donors, most TCR beta V segments appeared in productive rearrangements about 87% or about 30% of the time, broadly matching IMGT annotations. V-gene and J-gene trimming of TCR beta chains was associated with a missense DCLRE1C variant in a later genetic analysis, and the association was replicated in an independent cohort. In a later analysis, HLA-associated TCR beta chains showed more clonal expansion and lower generation probabilities than non-associated chains that were equally common. Cytomegalovirus status was reported to be diagnosed by the classifier with high specificity and sensitivity in both the original and validation cohorts. The study listed 164 TCR beta chains as associated with cytomegalovirus. In vitro tests confirmed that a few of the cytomegalovirus-associated TCR beta chains recognize cytomegalovirus antigens. Some IMGT-functional V segments, including TRBV6-2 and TRBV6-3, could not be told apart with the 87-base-pair reads, so those segments were excluded. The sequencing pipeline was judged likely to have produced a cluster of highly shared sequence variants as a technical artifact. Assigning TCR associations to individual alleles was difficult when HLA alleles, especially DR and DQ, strongly co-occurred. A later analysis found that TCR association rates varied across HLA loci, with DRB1 alleles showing the most associated TCRs and HLA-C alleles the fewest.

With respect to this clone: Its antigen is still unknown.

The cohort was made up of 500 to 800 healthy bone marrow donors. At the time of sampling, all cohort members were nominally healthy, though unrecorded immune exposures were likely present. The donor was CMV seronegative and was included in the group of several hundred seronegative cohort members. Every donor gave a peripheral blood sample, and the peripheral blood mononuclear cells from that sample were used for TCR beta sequencing. The Qiagen DNeasy Blood Extraction Kit was used to extract genomic DNA from the blood cell samples. Including the terminal cysteine and phenylalanine, the CDR3 comprises 14 residues. This entry keeps only the CDR3 DNA: 42 bases, framed from base 1. Trimming leaves V shorter by 2 bases and J shorter by 5 bases, with the junction holding 3 bases beyond the gene matches. CDR1 and CDR2 are drawn from the germline V gene: MNHEY, SVGAGI. Library preparation was by the immunoSEQ multiplex PCR assay. For the multiplex PCR, a mixture combining 60 forward primers for TCR Vbeta segments and 13 reverse primers for TCR Jbeta segments was used. The CDR3 region of rearranged TCR beta genes was amplified from genomic DNA with a multiplex PCR assay. The amplified TCR beta libraries were sequenced on the Illumina HiSeq System as 87-base-pair reads. As for the original processing: A later analysis counted around 72 million unique TCR beta chains across the 666 repertoires, and around 9.9 million of these chains were shared by at least two donors. To remove PCR and sequencing errors, raw reads were error-corrected and collapsed into unique sequences using a nearest-neighbor algorithm that merged closely related sequences. To assign V, D and J gene segments, CDR3 sequences were aligned to IMGT reference sequences. For a sequence to be retained, a match of at least six nucleotides to both a V gene segment and a J gene segment was required. A rearrangement was called productive if the CDR3 had no stop codons and remained in frame with V and J, and every other rearrangement was called non-productive. Following IMGT convention, CDR3 was defined as the stretch from the second conserved V-encoded cysteine to the conserved J-encoded phenylalanine. In an earlier analysis of roughly 580 of the donors, sequences lacking an unambiguous match to a single V gene segment were excluded. An earlier analysis of 450 to 650 of the donors called V segments functional above 56.7% productive rearrangements and segregating when the between-donor standard deviation exceeded 5%. A statistical classification framework was developed to diagnose cytomegalovirus status using the catalog of TCR beta chain sequences. A later analysis assigned V and J genes by comparing TCR nucleotide sequences with IMGT/GENE-DB human TR gene sequences. In a later analysis, CDR3 sequences and most-parsimonious VDJ recombination scenarios were assigned using the TCRdist pipeline. A later analysis defined each TCR beta chain by its CDR3 amino acid sequence plus V-gene family, and excluded reads lacking a unique V-gene family. To address suspected cross-contamination and a sequencing artifact, a later analysis removed around 590 highly shared, low-generation-probability nucleotide sequences. A later analysis calculated a clonal expansion index for each public chain from normalized within-repertoire ranks of inferred template counts. A later analysis computed generation probabilities with a VDJ recombination model fitted to out-of-frame rearrangements, and checked the results against IGoR. Hypergeometric tests were used in a later analysis to score TCR-TCR, TCR-HLA and TCR-CMV co-occurrence, with a repertoire-size bias correction applied to the TCR pairs. To estimate false discovery rates, a later analysis permuted the HLA or CMV assignments 20 times. In a later analysis, co-occurring TCRs were grouped using DBSCAN, with TCRdist sequence similarity added in when clustering inside HLA-allele-positive subsets. Repertoires with fewer than 30,000 or more than 120,000 public chains, plus five repertoires with anomalous nucleotide sharing, were excluded from co-occurrence clustering. TCRdb took this table from immuneACCESS and kept in-frame rearrangements with V and J called. Such tables lack part of the clones; where checked against another copy, unresolved V genes explain under half of the gap, and the rest is unexplained. Clonal size and the V and J genes are those of that table, whereas D and trimming came from the DNA. The table for this sample lists fewer than 150,000 clones. Jointly, the top ten make up 3.6% of the sample.

The receptor was isolated from a man between 18 and 29 years old in good health and CMV-seronegative. Recombination linked TRBV6-5 to TRBJ2-3; the junction holds 8 bases that match TRBD1. Sequencing used PBMCs. The DNA sequence is TGTGCCAGCAGTTACCAGGGGGCAAGAGATACGCAGTATTTT. Translated, it gives CASSYQGARDTQYF.